The present T cell receptor (beta chain) was sequenced within a study of blood T cell repertoires in COVID-19. Study-wide background: Researchers got acute and convalescent COVID-19 samples from the United States, Italy and Spain. The analysed material was cDNA or gDNA that came from T cells, B-cell-depleted T cells, or PBMCs.

The data were produced by immunoSEQ multiplex PCR, yet TCRdb's version contains in-frame clones alone and is incomplete. The sample yields about 250,000 clones, approximately 86% seen once. Participants came from 20 to 25 US areas, aged roughly 18 to 89 years. Cohort allocation depended upon clinical history that participants reported. The germline V gene encodes CDR1 SNHLY and CDR2 FYNNEI. The CDR3 extends over 14 amino acids. The ends lost 6 bases at V and 8 bases at J; junction bases unmatched: 5. The chain has TRBV2 and TRBJ1-4; 11 nucleotides agree with TRBD1. This sequence was found in a woman aged 50 to 65 who had recovered from COVID-19. Specimen: PBMCs or T cells enriched from blood (not recorded which). CDR3 protein: CASRMDRGREKLFF. DNA for the CDR3: TGTGCCAGCAGGATGGACAGGGGGCGCGAAAAACTGTTTTTT.